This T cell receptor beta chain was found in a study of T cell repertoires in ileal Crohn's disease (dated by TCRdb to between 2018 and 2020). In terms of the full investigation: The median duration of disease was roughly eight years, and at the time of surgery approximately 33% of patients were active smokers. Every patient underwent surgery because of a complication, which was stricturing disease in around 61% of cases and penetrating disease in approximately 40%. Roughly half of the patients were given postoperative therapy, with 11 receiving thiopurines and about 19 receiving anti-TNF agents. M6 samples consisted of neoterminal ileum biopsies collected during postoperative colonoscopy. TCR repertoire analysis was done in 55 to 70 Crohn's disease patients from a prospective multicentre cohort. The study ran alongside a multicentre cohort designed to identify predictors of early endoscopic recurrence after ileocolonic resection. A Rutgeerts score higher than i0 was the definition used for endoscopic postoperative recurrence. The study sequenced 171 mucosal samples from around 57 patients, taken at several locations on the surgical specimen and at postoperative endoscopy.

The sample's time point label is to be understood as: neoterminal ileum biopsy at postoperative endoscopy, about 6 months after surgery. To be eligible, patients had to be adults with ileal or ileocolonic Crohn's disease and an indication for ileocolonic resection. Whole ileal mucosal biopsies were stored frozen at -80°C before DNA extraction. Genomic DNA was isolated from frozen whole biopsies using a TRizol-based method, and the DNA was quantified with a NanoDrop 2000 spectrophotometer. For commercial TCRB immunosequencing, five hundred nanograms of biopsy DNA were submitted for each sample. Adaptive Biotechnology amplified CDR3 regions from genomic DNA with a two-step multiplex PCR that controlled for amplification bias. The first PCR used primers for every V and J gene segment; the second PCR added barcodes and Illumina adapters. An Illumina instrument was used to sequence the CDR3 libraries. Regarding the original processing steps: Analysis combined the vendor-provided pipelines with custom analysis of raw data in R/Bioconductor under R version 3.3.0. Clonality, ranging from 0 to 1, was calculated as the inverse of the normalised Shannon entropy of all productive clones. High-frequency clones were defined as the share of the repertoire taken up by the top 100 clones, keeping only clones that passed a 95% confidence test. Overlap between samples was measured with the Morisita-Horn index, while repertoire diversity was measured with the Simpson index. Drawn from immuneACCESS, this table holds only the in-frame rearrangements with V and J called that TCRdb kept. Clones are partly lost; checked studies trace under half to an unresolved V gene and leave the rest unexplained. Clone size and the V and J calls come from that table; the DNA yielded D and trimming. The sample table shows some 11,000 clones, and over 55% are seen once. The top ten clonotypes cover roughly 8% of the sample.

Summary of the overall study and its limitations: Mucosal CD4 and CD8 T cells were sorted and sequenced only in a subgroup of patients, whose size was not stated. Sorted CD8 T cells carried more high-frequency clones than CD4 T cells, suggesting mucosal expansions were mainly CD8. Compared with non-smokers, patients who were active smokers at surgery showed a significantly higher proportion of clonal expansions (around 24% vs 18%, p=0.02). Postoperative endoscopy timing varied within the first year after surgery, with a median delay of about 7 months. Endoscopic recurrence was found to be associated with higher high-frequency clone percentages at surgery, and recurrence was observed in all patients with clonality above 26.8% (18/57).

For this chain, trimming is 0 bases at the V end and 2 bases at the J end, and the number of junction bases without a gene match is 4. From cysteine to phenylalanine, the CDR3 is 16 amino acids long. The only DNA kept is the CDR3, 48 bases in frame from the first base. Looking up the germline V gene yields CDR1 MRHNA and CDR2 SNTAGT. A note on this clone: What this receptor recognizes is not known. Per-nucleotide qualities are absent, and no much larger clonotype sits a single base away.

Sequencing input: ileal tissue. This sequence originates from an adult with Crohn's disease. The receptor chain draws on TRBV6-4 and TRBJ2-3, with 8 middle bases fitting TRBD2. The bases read TGTGCCAGCAGTGACTCTCTAGCGGGTCACACAGATACGCAGTATTTT. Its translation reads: CASSDSLAGHTDTQYF.